The 6 T cell receptor beta chains reported below all come from one sample, sequenced in a study of STAT5B mutations in CD4+ large granular lymphocyte leukemia. Generated by immunoSEQ multiplex PCR, the TCRdb table keeps only in-frame clones and is missing some. This sample yields 15,000 to 20,000 clones, of which around 85% are seen a single time; about 12% belongs to the top ten. The specimen was CD4+ T cells from blood buffy coats. These TCRs come from a human donor in good health.

This clone was counted once. The gene calls are TRBV9 and TRBJ1-5; D is unclear. The CDR3 spans 14 residues. V shed 3 bases and J shed 0 bases, with 7 bases lying between them. Looked up from germline, CDR1 is SGDLS and CDR2 is YYNGEE. The CDR3 spells CASSAGVSNQPQHF. The CDR3 bases are TGTGCCAGCAGCGCTGGGGTTAGCAATCAGCCCCAGCATTTT.

The chain uses TRBV6-5 and TRBJ2-4, with unresolved D. Germline CDR1 is MNHEY and CDR2 is SVGAGI. The CDR3 sequence is 12 residues long. Trimming stripped 8 bases from V and 2 bases from J, with 7 bases between. The CDR3 protein is CASLRPKNIQYF. CDR3 nucleotides: TGTGCCAGCCTTAGGCCCAAAAACATTCAGTACTTC.

The chain carries TRBV2 and TRBJ2-1, with 7 bases that match TRBD1. The CDR3 is 14 residues long. With V trimmed by 8 bases and J by 3 bases, 7 bases remained unmatched. Germline values: CDR1 SNHLY, CDR2 FYNNEI. CDR3 DNA sequence: TGTGCCAGCGTCGACAGGGTCCTCTACAATGAGCAGTTCTTC. It specifies CASVDRVLYNEQFF.

The chain couples TRBV29-1 to TRBJ2-7; TRBD1 matches 7 bases. The V gene's germline CDR1 is SQVTM and CDR2 ANQGSEA. This CDR3 has 13 amino acids. The ends lost 8 bases at V and 1 base at J; junction bases unmatched: 8. The DNA for the CDR3 is TGCAGCCTCGGGACAGACTTATCCTACGAGCAGTACTTC. Translating it yields CSLGTDLSYEQYF.

CDR3 in amino acids: CASSSLGTATYEQYF. In nucleotides, the CDR3 is TGTGCCAGCAGTTCGCTTGGGACCGCGACCTACGAGCAGTACTTC. V gene TRBV27 combines with J gene TRBJ2-7; D is perhaps TRBD1 or TRBD2 (5 bases each). Germline CDR1 is MNHEY and CDR2 is SMNVEV (reference sequence). The CDR3 extends over 15 amino acids. The V end lost 4 bases, the J end lost 2 bases, and 15 bases lay between the germline ends.

The sample holds a few counts of this clone. The chain couples TRBV6-6 to TRBJ1-1; D remains unclear. The germline V gene has CDR1 MNHNY and CDR2 SVGAGI (reference sequence). Deletions cut 5 bases from V and 4 bases from J, with 5 bases between. This CDR3 region has 11 residues. For the CDR3, the DNA is TGTGCCAGCAGTCAAACCACTGAAGCTTTCTTT. It yields the protein CASSQTTEAFF.